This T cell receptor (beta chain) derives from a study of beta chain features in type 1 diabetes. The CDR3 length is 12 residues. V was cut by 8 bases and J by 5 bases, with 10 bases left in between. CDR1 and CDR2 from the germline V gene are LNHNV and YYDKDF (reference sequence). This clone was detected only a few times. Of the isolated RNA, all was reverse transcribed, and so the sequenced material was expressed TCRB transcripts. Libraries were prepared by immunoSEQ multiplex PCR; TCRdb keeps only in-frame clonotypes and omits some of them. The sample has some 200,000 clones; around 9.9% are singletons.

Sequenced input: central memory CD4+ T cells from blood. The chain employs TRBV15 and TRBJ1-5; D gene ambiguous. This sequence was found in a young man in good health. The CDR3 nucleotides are TGTGCCACCGATCCGGGTCATCAGCCCCAGCATTTT. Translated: CATDPGHQPQHF. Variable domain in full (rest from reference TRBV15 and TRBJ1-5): DAMVIQNPRYQVTQFGKPVTLSCSQTLNHNVMYWYQQKSSQAPKLLFHYYDKDFNNEADTPDNFQSRRPNTSFCFLDIRSPGLGDTAMYLCATDPGHQPQHFGDGTRLSIL.